The clone carrying this T cell receptor (beta chain) was observed a few times. There were no patients who had received any treatment before thyroid surgery. The sample originates from a study of metastatic and nonmetastatic thyroid tumors. In the study overall: Patients with malignant and benign thyroid disease provided blood and tumor or nodule tissue, whose repertoires were compared.

With V trimmed by 0 bases and J by 2 bases, 4 bases remained unmatched. The CDR3 loop spans 18 amino acids. Germline CDR1 KGHDR, CDR2 SFDVKD. As originally analysed: CDR3 was compared across clinicopathological groups, and the resulting differences were used to build a distant-metastasis classifier for papillary thyroid cancer. TCRdb redid the clone calls on the PCR reads using MiXCR. The V and J calls shown here were made by TCRdb, not taken from the authors' results. Here the sample spans 35,000 to 50,000 clones, about 3.3% being singletons. Sequencing input: blood. The receptor comes from a female donor with papillary thyroid cancer or a benign thyroid nodule (not recorded which). Some clones in this sample may be carry-over from other donors' samples. The gene calls are TRBV24-1 and TRBJ2-7; TRBD2 matches at 15 bases. CDR3 in amino acids: CATSDLDRTSGRAYEQYF. In DNA, the CDR3 is TGTGCCACCAGTGATTTGGACCGGACTAGCGGGAGGGCCTACGAGCAGTACTTC.